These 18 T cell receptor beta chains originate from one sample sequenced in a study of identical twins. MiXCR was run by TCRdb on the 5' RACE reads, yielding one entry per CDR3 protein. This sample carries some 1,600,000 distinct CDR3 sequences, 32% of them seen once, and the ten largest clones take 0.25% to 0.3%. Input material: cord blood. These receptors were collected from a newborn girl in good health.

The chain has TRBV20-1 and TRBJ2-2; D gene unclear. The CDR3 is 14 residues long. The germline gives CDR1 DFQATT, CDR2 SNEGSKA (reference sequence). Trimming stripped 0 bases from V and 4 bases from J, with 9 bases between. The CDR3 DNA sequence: TGCAGTGCTAGAGAGATCTCGGGCACCGGGGAGCTGTTTTTT. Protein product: CSAREISGTGELFF.

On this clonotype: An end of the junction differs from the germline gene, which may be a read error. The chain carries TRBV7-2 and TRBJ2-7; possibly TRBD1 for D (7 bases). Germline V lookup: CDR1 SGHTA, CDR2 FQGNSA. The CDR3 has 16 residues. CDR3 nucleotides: TGTGCCAGCAGCTTATCGCCAGGGGGGTTCTCCTGCGAGCAGTACTTC. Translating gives CASSLSPGGFSCEQYF.

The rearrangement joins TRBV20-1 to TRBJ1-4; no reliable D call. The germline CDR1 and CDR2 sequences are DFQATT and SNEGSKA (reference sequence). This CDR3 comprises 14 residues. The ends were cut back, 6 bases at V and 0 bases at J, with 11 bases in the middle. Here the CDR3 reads CSALLRTTNEKLFF. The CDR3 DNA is TGCAGTGCCTTACTCAGGACAACTAATGAAAAACTGTTTTTT.

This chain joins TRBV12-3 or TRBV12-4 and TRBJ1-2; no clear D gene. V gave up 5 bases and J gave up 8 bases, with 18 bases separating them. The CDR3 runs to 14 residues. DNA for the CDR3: TGTGCCAGCAGTCCTGGGCCGCTCGTGGGGGGCTACACCTTC. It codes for CASSPGPLVGGYTF.

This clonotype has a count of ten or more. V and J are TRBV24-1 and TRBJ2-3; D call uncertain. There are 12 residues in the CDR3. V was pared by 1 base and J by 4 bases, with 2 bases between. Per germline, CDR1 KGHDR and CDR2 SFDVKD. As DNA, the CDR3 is TGTGCCACCAGTGATTTTGCAGATACGCAGTATTTT. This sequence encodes CATSDFADTQYF.

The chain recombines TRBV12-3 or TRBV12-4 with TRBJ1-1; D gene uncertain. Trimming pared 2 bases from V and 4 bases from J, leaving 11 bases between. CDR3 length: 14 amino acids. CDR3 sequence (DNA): TGTGCCAGCAGTTTAAAGCAGGCAGGCACTGAAGCTTTCTTT. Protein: CASSLKQAGTEAFF.

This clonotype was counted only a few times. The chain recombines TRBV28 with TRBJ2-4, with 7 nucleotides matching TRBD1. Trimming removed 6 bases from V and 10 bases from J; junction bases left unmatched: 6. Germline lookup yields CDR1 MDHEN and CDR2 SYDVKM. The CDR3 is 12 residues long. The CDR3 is CASSTPTGIQYF. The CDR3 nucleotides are TGTGCCAGCAGCACTCCGACAGGGATTCAGTACTTC.

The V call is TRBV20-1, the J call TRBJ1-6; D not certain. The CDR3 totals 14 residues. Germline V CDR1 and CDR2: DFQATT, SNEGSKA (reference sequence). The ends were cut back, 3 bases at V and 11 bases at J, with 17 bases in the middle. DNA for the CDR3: TGCAGTGCTAGGTCCCTTGGAGGGTATCCACCCCTCCACTTT. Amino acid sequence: CSARSLGGYPPLHF.

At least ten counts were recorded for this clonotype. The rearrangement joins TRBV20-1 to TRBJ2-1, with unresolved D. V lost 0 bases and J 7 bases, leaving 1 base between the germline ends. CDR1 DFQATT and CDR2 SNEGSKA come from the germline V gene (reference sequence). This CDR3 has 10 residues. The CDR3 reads CSARENEQFF. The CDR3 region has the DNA TGCAGTGCTAGAGAGAATGAGCAGTTCTTC.

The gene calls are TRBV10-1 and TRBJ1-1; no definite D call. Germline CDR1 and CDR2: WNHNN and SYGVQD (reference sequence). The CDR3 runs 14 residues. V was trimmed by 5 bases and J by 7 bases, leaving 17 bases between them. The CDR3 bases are TGCGCCAGCAGTTCCCAGATTTCTGTCGATGAAGCTTTCTTT. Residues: CASSSQISVDEAFF.

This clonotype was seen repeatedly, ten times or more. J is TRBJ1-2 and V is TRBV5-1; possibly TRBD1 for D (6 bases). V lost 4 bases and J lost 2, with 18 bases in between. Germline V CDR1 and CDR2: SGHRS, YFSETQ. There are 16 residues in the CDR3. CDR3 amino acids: CASSPKGTDRNYGYTF. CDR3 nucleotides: TGCGCCAGCAGCCCGAAAGGAACAGACAGGAACTATGGCTACACCTTC. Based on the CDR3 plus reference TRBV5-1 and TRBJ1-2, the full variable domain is KAGVTQTPRYLIKTRGQQVTLSCSPISGHRSVSWYQQTPGQGLQFLFEYFSETQRNKGNFPGRFSGRQFSNSRSEMNVSTLELGDSALYLCASSPKGTDRNYGYTFGSGTRLTVV.

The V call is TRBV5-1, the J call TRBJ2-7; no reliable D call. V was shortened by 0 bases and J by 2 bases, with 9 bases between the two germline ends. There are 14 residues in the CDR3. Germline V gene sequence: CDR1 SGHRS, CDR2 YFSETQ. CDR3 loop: CASSLEGLPYEQYF. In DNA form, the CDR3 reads TGCGCCAGCAGCTTGGAGGGATTGCCCTACGAGCAGTACTTC.

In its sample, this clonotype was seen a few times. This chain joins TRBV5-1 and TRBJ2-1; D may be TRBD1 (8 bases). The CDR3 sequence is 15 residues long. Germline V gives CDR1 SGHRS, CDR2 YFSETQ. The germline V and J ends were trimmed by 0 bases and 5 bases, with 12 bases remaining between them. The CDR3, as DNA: TGCGCCAGCAGCTTGGTACAGGGGGGGAACAATGAGCAGTTCTTC. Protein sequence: CASSLVQGGNNEQFF.

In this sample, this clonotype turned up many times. CDR3 protein: CASSESRPQETQYF. The CDR3 DNA reads as TGCGCCAGCAGTGAGTCGAGGCCCCAAGAGACCCAGTACTTC. The chain has TRBV10-1 and TRBJ2-5, with D unresolved. Per germline, CDR1 WNHNN and CDR2 SYGVQD (reference sequence). Trimming took 0 bases from V and 1 from J, leaving 6 bases between them. There are 14 residues in the CDR3.

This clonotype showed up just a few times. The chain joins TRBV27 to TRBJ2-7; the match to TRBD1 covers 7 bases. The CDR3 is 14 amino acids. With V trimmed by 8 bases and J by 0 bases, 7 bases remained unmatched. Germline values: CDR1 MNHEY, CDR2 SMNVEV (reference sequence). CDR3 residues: CASRRQGVSYEQYF. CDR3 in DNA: TGTGCCAGCCGGAGACAGGGCGTCTCCTACGAGCAGTACTTC.

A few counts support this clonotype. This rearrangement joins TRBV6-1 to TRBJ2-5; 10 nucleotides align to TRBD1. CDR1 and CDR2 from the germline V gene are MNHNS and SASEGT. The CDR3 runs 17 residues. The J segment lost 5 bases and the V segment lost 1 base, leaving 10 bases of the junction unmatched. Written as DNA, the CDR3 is TGTGCCAGCAGTGAAGTGGGACAGGGGTCCCCCCGGGAGACCCAGTACTTC. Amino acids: CASSEVGQGSPRETQYF.

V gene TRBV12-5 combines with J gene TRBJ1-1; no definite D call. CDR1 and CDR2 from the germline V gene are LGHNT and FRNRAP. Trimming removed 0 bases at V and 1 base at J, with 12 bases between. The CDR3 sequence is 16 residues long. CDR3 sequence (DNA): TGTGCTAGTGGTTTGGTCGTCGGACGGCCGAACACTGAAGCTTTCTTT. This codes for CASGLVVGRPNTEAFF.

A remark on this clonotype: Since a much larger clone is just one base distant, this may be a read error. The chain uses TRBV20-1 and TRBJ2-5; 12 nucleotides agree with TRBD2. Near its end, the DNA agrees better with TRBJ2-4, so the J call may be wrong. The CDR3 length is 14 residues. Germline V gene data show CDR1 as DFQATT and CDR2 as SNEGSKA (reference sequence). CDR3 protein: CSALWTSGTYIQYF. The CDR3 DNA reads TGCAGTGCTCTATGGACTAGCGGGACGTACATTCAGTACTTC.